This TCR beta chain is drawn from a study of blood T cell repertoires in COVID-19. The wider study: T cells, B-cell-depleted T cells, or PBMCs provided the cDNA or gDNA that served as material.

The table came from immunoSEQ multiplex PCR; TCRdb's copy has only in-frame clones and leaves some out. The sample includes almost 95,000 clones, about 80% of them seen just once. Germline CDR1 is MNHEY and CDR2 is SMNVEV (reference sequence). The CDR3 has 16 residues. V shed 5 bases and J 2 bases; nucleotides not matched to a gene: 9. The sample was peripheral blood. The V call is TRBV27, the J call TRBJ1-3; 7 bases align to TRBD1. The receptor's source is a man between 60 and 75 years old with acute or convalescent COVID-19. The CDR3 coding sequence is TGTGCCAGCAGTAGTCGACAGGGAGAAACTGGAAACACCATATATTTT. Its protein product is CASSSRQGETGNTIYF.